This T cell receptor beta chain stems from a study of cytomegalovirus exposure and HLA in healthy donors. The length of the CDR3 is 14 residues. V lost 4 bases and J 2 bases, leaving 13 bases between the germline ends. Germline-derived CDR1 and CDR2 are SGDLS and YYNGEE. Researchers ran the PCR with 60 Vbeta and 13 Jbeta primers. TCRdb's table, derived via immunoSEQ multiplex PCR, lists solely in-frame clones and lacks some. This sample's clone table lists 55,000 to 85,000 clones. Whole-study results and caveats: Immune exposure data for these donors was limited to CMV serostatus. In a later analysis, across HLA loci, associated TCR counts were highest for DRB1, lowest for HLA-C.

A word on this clone: Its antigen is unidentified.

The chain combines TRBV9 with TRBJ2-7; TRBD2 is a possible D gene (5 bases). The source of this sequence is a woman in her twenties or thirties in good health and CMV-seronegative. Sequencing input: PBMCs. This CDR3 reads CASSPRTGTYEQYF. CDR3 DNA: TGTGCCAGCAGCCCGCGGACGGGGACCTACGAGCAGTACTTC.